This T cell receptor beta chain was identified in a study of blood T cells in healthy people across ages. The germline CDR1 and CDR2 sequences are MNHNS and SASEGT. V lost 2 bases to trimming and J lost 4 bases; unmatched junction nucleotides: 2. The CDR3 sequence is 15 residues long. Next came a second PCR, run for about 7 to 12 cycles, which used a sample-barcoded 5' primer along with a J-beta primer mix. Each cDNA was tagged by a template-switch adaptor containing 12 random nucleotides. Per-sample output comprised a minimum of 3 million paired-end reads containing CDR3. TCRdb redid the calling of the 5' RACE reads with MiXCR, one entry per CDR3 protein. The sample holds fewer than 600,000 distinct CDR3 sequences; about 27% are singletons and the top ten take approximately 3.7%. This clonotype was recorded many times. The same data also went into a second study, on T cells of mothers and their children. That paper notes: Reads recorded for TCR beta CDR3 numbered over 9 million per mother and roughly 2.7 million per child. Related mother-child pairs shared slightly more overlap than unrelated pairs, but the difference was non-significant.

The rearrangement uses TRBV6-1 and TRBJ2-5; 12 positions agree with TRBD2. Material: blood. The clonotype comes from a boy aged 2 to 9 in good health. The CDR3 DNA follows: TGTGCCAGCAGTGAACTAGCGGGGGGGCCAGAGACCCAGTACTTC. Protein sequence: CASSELAGGPETQYF.